This T cell receptor beta chain was captured by sequencing in a study of T cells in Graves' hyperthyroidism and ophthalmopathy. Notes on this clonotype: Its specificity is unknown.

Germline assignment: CDR1 MDHEN and CDR2 SYDVKM. The V and J ends lost 6 bases and 1 base, in that order; junction bases with no gene match: 7. CDR3 length: 15 residues. Findings of the study overall: In the blood, most expanded thyroid clonotypes above 0.001 appeared as well.

RNA transcripts served as the template for amplifying TCR beta CDR3 regions. First-round RT-PCR targeting the TCR CDR3 was performed with the HTBI primer set. TCRdb reprocessed the multiplex PCR reads with MiXCR, giving one entry per CDR3 protein. The repertoire has a few hundred thousand distinct CDR3 sequences, roughly 18% of them found once; the top ten carry less than 45%. Disease lasting under 3 months, a NOSPECS grade of at least 4, and a Clinical Activity Score of at least 3 were features of the ophthalmopathy patients. Uncontrolled infection, other autoimmune disease, pregnancy or lactation barred patients from enrollment. Diagnoses were made from clinical symptoms, serum measures (thyroxine and TRAb), thyroid ultrasound and orbital computed tomography.

The chain is built from TRBV28 and TRBJ2-7; TRBD1 matches at 9 bases. Sequencing was carried out using blood. The source of this sequence is a man aged 18 to 30 with Graves' ophthalmopathy. CDR3 DNA sequence: TGTGCCAGCAGAGAATCCGGGACAGGGTCCTACGAGCAGTACTTC. Amino acid sequence: CASRESGTGSYEQYF.